This passage covers 3 T cell receptor beta chains from one sample sequenced in a study of cytomegalovirus exposure and HLA in healthy donors. Primers included in the PCR were 60 Vbeta and 13 Jbeta primers. TCRdb keeps only in-frame clones here, not all; method: immunoSEQ multiplex PCR. The profile covers 150,000 to 200,000 clones, with less than 90% appearing a single time and under 2% taken by the ten largest. Sequenced sample: PBMCs. These receptors all come from a man aged 18 to 29 in good health and CMV-seronegative.

The chain employs TRBV6-5 and TRBJ1-5; D is ambiguous. The CDR3 runs to 15 residues. Trimming cost V 6 bases and J 6 bases, with 18 bases left between them. Germline V CDR1 and CDR2: MNHEY, SVGAGI. The CDR3 here is CASSPPGVSGQPQHF. In DNA form, the CDR3 reads TGTGCCAGCAGCCCCCCTGGGGTAAGCGGTCAGCCCCAGCATTTT.

V gene TRBV28 combines with J gene TRBJ2-5, with a weak D call TRBD1 (5 bases). CDR3 length: 14 residues. The germline V and J ends were trimmed by 5 bases and 3 bases, with 13 bases remaining between them. In germline, CDR1 is MDHEN, CDR2 SYDVKM. The CDR3 nucleotides read TGTGCCAGCAGTGCAATTACAGGCGAAGAGACCCAGTACTTC. This sequence encodes CASSAITGEETQYF.

V usage is TRBV2 and J usage is TRBJ1-5, with D perhaps matching TRBD1 (6 bases). V dropped 6 bases and J dropped 5 bases, with 14 bases sitting between them. Germline V gene sequence: CDR1 SNHLY, CDR2 FYNNEI. This CDR3 has 14 amino acids. CDR3 amino acids: CASRYREKDQPQHF. CDR3 in DNA: TGTGCCAGCAGATACAGGGAAAAAGATCAGCCCCAGCATTTT.